This T cell receptor beta chain originates from a study of cytomegalovirus exposure and HLA in healthy donors (dated by TCRdb to the late 2010s). About the study as a whole: The 500 to 800 repertoires of the first cohort and the roughly 120 validation repertoires were produced on the same platform, according to a later analysis. The aim of the study was to test whether cataloging public T cell receptors could identify signatures of past pathogen exposure. A separate validation cohort of approximately 120 different subjects was used in addition to the approximately 670-subject first cohort. To predict cytomegalovirus infection status, the study brought together high-throughput TCR immunosequencing, statistical association of individual TCRs with disease status, and machine learning. The paper as a whole reports these results and caveats: A total of 150 or so TCR beta chains were listed by the study as associated with cytomegalovirus. The classifier was reported to diagnose cytomegalovirus status with high specificity and sensitivity in both the original and validation cohorts. In vitro tests confirmed that a few of the cytomegalovirus-associated TCR beta chains recognize cytomegalovirus antigens. A later analysis lacked HLA typing for the validation cohort, so it scored co-occurrence in that cohort across all 130 or so repertoires. In a later analysis, TCRs clustered in the first cohort were found to also tend to co-occur in the roughly 120 validation repertoires, with approximately 94% of cluster scores above 0. It was suggested by the authors that the approach could potentially be generalized to other disease states and immunological phenotypes. While some public TCRs were present in many individuals, most TCR sequences turned up only very rarely across donors.

CDR1 and CDR2 were assigned from the germline V gene as SNHLY and FYNNEI. Germline trimming amounts to 3 bases on V and 2 bases on J, with 0 as the count of junction bases outside the gene matches. The CDR3, from cysteine to phenylalanine, totals 15 residues. Only CDR3 DNA remains: 45 bases, in frame from the first base. Libraries were built with the immunoSEQ multiplex PCR assay. The paper's data handling went like this. A statistical classification framework was developed to diagnose cytomegalovirus status using the catalog of TCR beta chain sequences. The immuneACCESS repertoire file appears here via TCRdb, limited to in-frame rearrangements. These files lack a portion of the clones; in checked studies, under half of the deficit traces to unresolved V genes, and the cause of the others is not known. Clone size and the V and J calls come from that table; the DNA yielded D and trimming. For this sample there are over 150,000 clones; 86% appear just once. 2.1% of the sample is taken by the ten largest.

The donors belonged to the validation cohort of 120 subjects, which was separate from the roughly 700-subject first cohort. Comments on this clone: Its antigen is currently not known. One base away there is no much larger clone; base qualities are not given.

Source material: PBMCs. In this chain, TRBV2 is recombined with TRBJ2-1; 11 bases in between match TRBD2. The sequence derives from a human donor in good health. The base sequence is TGTGCCAGCAGTGATAGCGGGGGGGCCTACAATGAGCAGTTCTTC. It codes for CASSDSGGAYNEQFF.